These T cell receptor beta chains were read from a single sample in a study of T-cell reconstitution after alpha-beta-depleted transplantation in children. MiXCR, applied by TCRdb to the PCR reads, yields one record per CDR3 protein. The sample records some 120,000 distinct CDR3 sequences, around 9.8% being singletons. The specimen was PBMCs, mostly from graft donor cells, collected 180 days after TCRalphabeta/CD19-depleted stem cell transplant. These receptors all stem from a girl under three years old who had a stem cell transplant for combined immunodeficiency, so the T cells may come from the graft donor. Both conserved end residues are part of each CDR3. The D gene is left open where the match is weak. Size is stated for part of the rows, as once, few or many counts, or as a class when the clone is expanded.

CASSYSPHEQYF,TGTGCCAGCAGTTACAGCCCCCACGAGCAGTACTTC,NA,TRBJ2-7,few,TRBV6-2/TRBV6-3
CASSQTGGDTDTQYF,TGTGCCAGTAGTCAAACAGGGGGGGACACAGATACGCAGTATTTT,NA,TRBJ2-3,NA,TRBV19
CSANPSGEPNEQFF,TGCAGTGCTAATCCCTCGGGGGAACCCAATGAGCAGTTCTTC,NA,TRBJ2-1,few,TRBV20-1
CSPSLETQYF,TGCAGTCCTAGCCTGGAGACCCAGTACTTC,NA,TRBJ2-5,many,TRBV20-1
CSAGRGEEQYF,TGCAGTGCCGGTCGGGGAGAGGAGCAGTACTTC,NA,TRBJ2-7,NA,TRBV20-1
CASSRGLINYGYTF,TGTGCCAGCAGCCGGGGACTGATAAACTATGGCTACACCTTC,NA,TRBJ1-2,few,TRBV7-2
CASSLRAGVTGSSTGELFF,TGTGCCAGCAGTTTAAGAGCGGGAGTCACCGGTTCTTCGACCGGGGAGCTGTTTTTT,TRBD2,TRBJ2-2,few,TRBV12-3/TRBV12-4
CASSYFLRDTGELFF,TGTGCCAGCAGTTACTTTTTGAGGGACACCGGGGAGCTGTTTTTT,NA,TRBJ2-2,few,TRBV6-2/TRBV6-3
CASSPGQSNAEAFF,TGTGCCAGCTCACCCGGACAGAGCAATGCTGAAGCTTTCTTT,NA,TRBJ1-1,few,TRBV18
CASSFGQGNEKLFF,TGTGCCAGCAGCTTCGGGCAGGGGAATGAAAAACTGTTTTTT,NA,TRBJ1-4,few,TRBV5-4
CSVGTSGRSYNEQFF,TGCAGCGTTGGGACTAGCGGGAGGTCCTACAATGAGCAGTTCTTC,TRBD2,TRBJ2-1,NA,TRBV29-1
CASNGYGEKLFF,TGTGCCAGCAACGGTTATGGTGAAAAACTGTTTTTT,NA,TRBJ1-4,NA,TRBV6-2/TRBV6-3
CASSLDPGEQYF,TGTGCCAGCAGCTTAGACCCTGGCGAGCAGTACTTC,NA,TRBJ2-7,NA,TRBV5-6
CSARLAGLLGAEQFF,TGCAGTGCTAGACTAGCGGGTTTACTCGGGGCTGAGCAGTTCTTC,TRBD2,TRBJ2-1,few,TRBV20-1
CSAPLNEQFF,TGCAGTGCGCCGCTAAATGAGCAGTTCTTC,NA,TRBJ2-1,NA,TRBV20-1
CASSPTSGRVLSYNEQFF,TGTGCCAGCAGCCCAACTAGCGGGAGGGTACTCTCCTACAATGAGCAGTTCTTC,TRBD2,TRBJ2-1,NA,TRBV5-6